What follows are 31 T cell receptor beta chains derived from one specimen sequenced in a study of blood T cell repertoires in COVID-19. Produced via immunoSEQ multiplex PCR; TCRdb's table is partial and in-frame only. The sample has some 150,000 clones, around 83% seen once. Sequencing used peripheral blood. Every receptor here comes from a human donor in a cohort sampled during active COVID-19.

The V gene is TRBV5-1, the J gene TRBJ2-1; D ambiguous. Trimming shortened V by 6 bases and J by 3 bases, and 13 bases separated the two germline ends. Germline loops: CDR1 SGHRS, CDR2 YFSETQ. The CDR3 contains 14 residues. The CDR3 sequence: CASTFGADYNEQFF. CDR3 DNA: TGCGCCAGCACCTTTGGAGCTGACTACAATGAGCAGTTCTTC.

The chain has TRBV5-1 and TRBJ2-5; D is undetermined. V lost 1 base, J lost 5 bases, and 12 bases lay in between. The CDR3 runs 14 residues. Germline V gene data show CDR1 as SGHRS and CDR2 as YFSETQ. The CDR3: CASSLWRPGETQYF. Written as DNA, the CDR3 is TGCGCCAGCAGCTTGTGGCGGCCCGGGGAGACCCAGTACTTC.

The CDR3 region has the DNA TGTGCCAGCAGCGTTAGTTCGACTAGCGGGAGTCAGTTCTTC. Amino acid sequence: CASSVSSTSGSQFF. V usage is TRBV9 and J usage is TRBJ2-1; 12 bases are a match to TRBD2. The CDR3 has 14 amino acids. Germline assignment: CDR1 SGDLS and CDR2 YYNGEE. Trimming removed 2 bases from V and 13 bases from J; junction bases left unmatched: 7.

This chain connects TRBV7-3 to TRBJ2-3; 9 bases are shared with TRBD1. The J segment lost 4 bases and the V segment lost 5 bases, leaving 7 bases of the junction unmatched. Germline loops: CDR1 SGHTA, CDR2 FQGTGA. The CDR3 loop spans 15 amino acids. The CDR3: CASSNSGTGSDTQYF. Here the CDR3 DNA reads TGTGCCAGCAGCAATTCCGGGACAGGGTCAGATACGCAGTATTTT.

This chain uses TRBV7-8 with TRBJ1-5; possibly TRBD1 for D (5 bases). Germline-derived CDR1 and CDR2 are SGHVS and FQNEAQ. CDR3 length: 15 amino acids. V lost 1 base and J lost 1, with 8 bases in between. The CDR3 is CASSLEGWSNQPQHF. The CDR3 DNA reads TGTGCCAGCAGCTTAGAGGGGTGGAGCAATCAGCCCCAGCATTTT.

The gene calls are TRBV7-9 and TRBJ2-3; D gene ambiguous. This CDR3 has 13 residues. The V and J ends lost 4 bases and 5 bases respectively, with 10 bases between them. Germline lookup yields CDR1 SEHNR and CDR2 FQNEAQ (reference sequence). CDR3 nucleotides: TGTGCCAGCAGCTCCTCGACGGGAGATACGCAGTATTTT. Its translation: CASSSSTGDTQYF.

J is TRBJ2-7 and V is TRBV19; TRBD1 matches at 9 bases. Germline V lookup: CDR1 LNHDA, CDR2 SQIVND (reference sequence). Trimming took 3 bases from V and 2 from J; bases not matched to a gene: 2. This CDR3 region has 14 residues. CDR3: CASSIRTGAYEQYF. CDR3 sequence (DNA): TGTGCCAGTAGTATCCGGACAGGGGCCTACGAGCAGTACTTC.

V and J are TRBV11-2 and TRBJ2-5; tentatively, D is TRBD2 (7 bases). Between the trimmed V and J ends, which lost 5 bases and 4 bases, there was a span of 11 bases. CDR1 is SGHAT, CDR2 FQNNGV, per germline. The CDR3 sequence is 13 residues long. The CDR3 nucleotides read TGTGCCAGCAGCCGGGGGGCGGGAGAGACCCAGTACTTC. Translating gives CASSRGAGETQYF.

The chain is built from TRBV20-1 and TRBJ2-1; the match to TRBD1 covers 8 bases. Germline CDR1 and CDR2: DFQATT and SNEGSKA (reference sequence). The trim removed 3 bases at V and 4 bases at J, leaving 11 bases unmatched. The CDR3 runs 16 residues. The CDR3 nucleotides read TGCAGTGCTAGTCCGGGACAGGTTCCCCCTTACAATGAGCAGTTCTTC. This codes for CSASPGQVPPYNEQFF.

This chain connects TRBV28 to TRBJ1-4; 7 bases are a match to TRBD1. V gave up 6 bases and J gave up 7 bases; unmatched junction bases: 11. From germline, CDR1 is MDHEN and CDR2 SYDVKM. The CDR3 runs 15 residues. The CDR3 region is CASSPPRGNVEKLFF. In DNA, the CDR3 is TGTGCCAGCAGCCCCCCCAGGGGGAATGTTGAAAAACTGTTTTTT. Looking up the rest from reference TRBV28 and TRBJ1-4 gives the full variable domain: DVKVTQSSRYLVKRTGEKVFLECVQDMDHENMFWYRQDPGLGLRLIYFSYDVKMKEKGDIPEGYSVSREKKERFSLILESASTNQTSMYLCASSPPRGNVEKLFFGSGTQLSVL.

This sequence joins TRBV6-5 and TRBJ2-3, with a tentative D call TRBD1 (5 bases). The CDR3 loop spans 16 amino acids. Germline CDR1 MNHEY, CDR2 SVGAGI. The V end was cut by 2 bases, the J end by 5 bases, with 17 bases between. The CDR3: CASSYGAPRPRDTQYF. CDR3 sequence (DNA): TGTGCCAGCAGTTACGGGGCACCCCGGCCCAGAGATACGCAGTATTTT.

This chain connects TRBV6-5 to TRBJ2-1; 7 positions match TRBD1. CDR1 is MNHEY and CDR2 is SVGAGI in the germline V gene. The CDR3 contains 15 residues. J was trimmed by 7 bases and V by 5 bases; bases with no gene match: 11. This chain's CDR3 is CASSPTGEGRNEQFF. The CDR3 region has the DNA TGTGCCAGCAGTCCCACAGGGGAAGGAAGGAATGAGCAGTTCTTC.

This chain uses TRBV5-1 with TRBJ1-2; the D gene is possibly TRBD1 (5 bases). V was shortened by 3 bases and J by 6 bases, with 12 bases between the two germline ends. CDR1 and CDR2 from the germline V gene are SGHRS and YFSETQ. There are 13 residues in the CDR3. In DNA form, the CDR3 reads TGCGCCAGCAGCTCCCGACCGGGGGATGGCTACACCTTC. Its translation is CASSSRPGDGYTF.

This chain uses TRBV5-1 with TRBJ2-3; 14 nucleotides line up with TRBD2. The junction had 11 bases not matched to a gene; V was cut back by 4 bases and J by 4 bases. The CDR3 has 18 amino acids. The germline CDR1 and CDR2 sequences are SGHRS and YFSETQ. The CDR3 DNA follows: TGCGCCAGCAGCCCCTCCCGAACGACTAGCGGGAGGGCAGATACGCAGTATTTT. Encoded protein: CASSPSRTTSGRADTQYF.

Concerning this clone itself: The sample holds other DNA sequences that translate to the same CDR3. The V and J genes are TRBV5-1 and TRBJ2-5; 7 nucleotides agree with TRBD2. From germline, CDR1 is SGHRS and CDR2 YFSETQ. The J segment lost 5 bases and the V segment lost 0 bases, leaving 4 bases of the junction unmatched. The CDR3 runs 14 residues. The CDR3 region has the DNA TGCGCCAGCAGCTTGGTCGCGGGAGCGGAGACCCAGTACTTC. Translation: CASSLVAGAETQYF.

The chain joins TRBV5-1 to TRBJ2-1, with TRBD1 matching over 7 bases. Germline CDR1 reads SGHRS; CDR2 reads YFSETQ. The V and J ends lost 4 bases and 9 bases, in that order; junction bases with no gene match: 7. The CDR3 length is 13 residues. CDR3 loop: CASSPTGALEQFF. CDR3 nucleotide sequence: TGCGCCAGCAGCCCCACAGGGGCTCTTGAGCAGTTCTTC.

The V and J genes are TRBV3-1 (or the pseudogene TRBV3-2) and TRBJ1-4; 7 positions match TRBD1. The CDR3 is 17 amino acids. Unmatched junction bases numbered 8, after V lost 4 bases and J lost 0 bases. Germline-derived CDR1 and CDR2 are LGHDT and YNNKEL (reference sequence). The CDR3 here is CASSPIRQGATNEKLFF. CDR3 sequence (DNA): TGTGCCAGCAGCCCCATTCGACAGGGAGCAACTAATGAAAAACTGTTTTTT.

This chain uses TRBV11-2 with TRBJ2-2, with 7 bases aligning to TRBD1. V gave up 1 base and J gave up 2 bases; unmatched junction bases: 10. CDR3 length equals 18 residues. Germline V gene sequence: CDR1 SGHAT, CDR2 FQNNGV. The CDR3 protein is CASSLGDLGTDNTGELFF. The CDR3 nucleotides read TGTGCCAGCAGCTTAGGGGACCTGGGGACAGATAACACCGGGGAGCTGTTTTTT.

The V call is TRBV3-1 (or the pseudogene TRBV3-2), the J call TRBJ2-5; D is undetermined. The CDR3 covers 13 residues. Between the trimmed V and J ends, which lost 5 bases and 8 bases, there was a span of 15 bases. Germline CDR1 and CDR2: LGHDT and YNNKEL (reference sequence). CDR3 bases: TGTGCCAGCAGCGTACTTGAACCCCGCACCCAGTACTTC. Translated, it gives CASSVLEPRTQYF.

The rearrangement links TRBV9 to TRBJ1-5; no clear D gene. The germline CDR1 and CDR2 sequences are SGDLS and YYNGEE. The CDR3 spans 16 residues. V lost 0 bases and J 7 bases, leaving 17 bases between the germline ends. CDR3 DNA: TGTGCCAGCAGCGTAGATGGGCGGGGAGGAGAACAGCCCCAGCATTTT. It encodes CASSVDGRGGEQPQHF.

The chain carries TRBV6-6 and TRBJ2-3; TRBD2 matches 8 bases. The CDR3 has 14 residues. CDR1 and CDR2 from the germline V gene are MNHNY and SVGAGI (reference sequence). J lost 5 bases, V lost 6 bases, and 7 bases had no gene match. In DNA, the CDR3 is TGTGCCAGCAGAGATAGCGGGACTGTAGATACGCAGTATTTT. Its protein product is CASRDSGTVDTQYF.

A note on this clone: Other nucleotide sequences in the sample specify the same CDR3. V usage is TRBV18 and J usage is TRBJ2-3, with 15 bases fitting TRBD2. Trimming removed 3 bases from V and 4 bases from J; junction bases left unmatched: 2. Germline loops: CDR1 KGHSH, CDR2 LQKENI. The CDR3 extends over 16 amino acids. The CDR3 reads CASSPGLAGGADTQYF. The DNA for the CDR3 is TGTGCCAGCTCACCGGGACTAGCGGGAGGTGCAGATACGCAGTATTTT.

The chain employs TRBV7-9 and TRBJ2-7, with TRBD1 identical over 7 bases. Germline V gene data show CDR1 as SEHNR and CDR2 as FQNEAQ (reference sequence). CDR3 length equals 12 residues. The V gene end was trimmed by 7 bases and the J gene end by 3 bases; junction bases not matched to a gene: 3. CDR3 nucleotide sequence: TGTGCCAGCACCCGACAGGGCTACGAGCAGTACTTC. Translation gives CASTRQGYEQYF.

This clone was observed a single time. CDR3 region: CASSRMTRSYNEQFF. In DNA, the CDR3 is TGTGCCAGCAGCCGAATGACTCGGTCTTACAATGAGCAGTTCTTC. The chain is built from TRBV11-2 and TRBJ2-1; no clear D gene. The germline V gene has CDR1 SGHAT and CDR2 FQNNGV. V lost 5 bases, J lost 4 bases, and 15 bases lay in between. This CDR3 has 15 amino acids.

The chain recombines TRBV11-3 with TRBJ2-7; maybe TRBD1 (6 bases). Trimming removed 1 base from V and 0 bases from J, with 10 bases in between. CDR3 length: 15 residues. Germline V CDR1 and CDR2: SGHNT, YENEEA. Here the CDR3 reads CASSLGRQASYEQYF. The CDR3 region has the DNA TGTGCCAGCAGCTTAGGTCGACAGGCCTCCTACGAGCAGTACTTC.

V is TRBV4-2 and J is TRBJ2-3; 12 bases are a match to TRBD2. CDR1 is LGHNA, CDR2 YNFKEQ, per germline. V was clipped by 2 bases and J by 1 base; unmatched bases: 7. The CDR3 contains 18 residues. The CDR3 DNA follows: TGTGCCAGCAGCCAACAAATCTGGACTAGCGGGGGCACAGATACGCAGTATTTT. Translating it yields CASSQQIWTSGGTDTQYF.

The rearrangement links TRBV5-1 to TRBJ1-1; 8 positions match TRBD1. CDR3 length: 16 amino acids. Germline V gene data show CDR1 as SGHRS and CDR2 as YFSETQ. V was clipped by 0 bases and J by 0 bases; unmatched bases: 4. The CDR3 protein is CASSLATGGMNTEAFF. The CDR3, as DNA: TGCGCCAGCAGCTTGGCAACAGGGGGAATGAACACTGAAGCTTTCTTT.

The J gene is TRBJ1-6, the V gene TRBV7-9; D unclear. Germline V gene data show CDR1 as SEHNR and CDR2 as FQNEAQ (reference sequence). The CDR3 consists of 12 residues. Trimming removed 11 bases at V and 7 bases at J, with 12 bases between. CDR3 bases: TGTGCCGGCGGCGTCCAGAATTCACCCCTCCACTTT. It yields the protein CAGGVQNSPLHF.

J is TRBJ1-2 and V is TRBV25-1; D remains ambiguous. Germline V gene data show CDR1 as MGHDK and CDR2 as SYGVNS. This CDR3 contains 12 residues. V was cut by 4 bases and J by 1 base, with 4 bases left in between. The CDR3 coding sequence is TGTGCCAGCAGTGGCGGTAACTATGGCTACACCTTC. Translating it yields CASSGGNYGYTF.

The table lists this clone with a count of one. V and J are TRBV2 and TRBJ2-1; a weak D match, TRBD2 (6 bases). CDR3 length equals 14 residues. V was pared by 6 bases and J by 9 bases, with 18 bases between. Germline loops: CDR1 SNHLY, CDR2 FYNNEI. CDR3 sequence: CASSVRDSNSEQFF. CDR3 in DNA: TGTGCCAGCAGCGTCCGGGACTCTAATAGTGAGCAGTTCTTC.

This sequence joins TRBV29-1 and TRBJ1-2; D possibly corresponds to TRBD1 (6 bases). The germline gives CDR1 SQVTM, CDR2 ANQGSEA. Trimming removed 6 bases at V and 3 bases at J, with 14 bases between. The CDR3 consists of 13 residues. The CDR3 protein is CSVDKQGYYGYTF. DNA for the CDR3: TGCAGCGTGGATAAACAGGGTTACTATGGCTACACCTTC.